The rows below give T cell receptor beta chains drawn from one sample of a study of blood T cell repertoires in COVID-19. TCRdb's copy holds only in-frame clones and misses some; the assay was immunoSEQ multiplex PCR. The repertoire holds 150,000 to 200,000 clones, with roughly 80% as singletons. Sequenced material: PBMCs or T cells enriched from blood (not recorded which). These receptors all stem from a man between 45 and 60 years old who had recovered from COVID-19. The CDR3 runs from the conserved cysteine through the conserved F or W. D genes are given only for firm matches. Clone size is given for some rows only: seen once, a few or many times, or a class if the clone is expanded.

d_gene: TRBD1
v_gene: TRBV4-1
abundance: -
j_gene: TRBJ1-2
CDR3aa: CASSQDQSTGGYYGYTF
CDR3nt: TGCGCCAGCAGCCAAGACCAGTCGACAGGGGGCTACTATGGCTACACCTTC

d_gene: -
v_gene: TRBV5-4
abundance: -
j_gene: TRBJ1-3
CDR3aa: CASSLAAGGSSGNTIYF
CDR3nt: TGTGCCAGCAGCTTGGCCGCGGGGGGCAGCTCTGGAAACACCATATATTTT

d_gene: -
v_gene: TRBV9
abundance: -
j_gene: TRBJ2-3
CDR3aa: CASSVAERSTDTQYF
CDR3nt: TGTGCCAGCAGCGTAGCAGAGCGGAGCACAGATACGCAGTATTTT

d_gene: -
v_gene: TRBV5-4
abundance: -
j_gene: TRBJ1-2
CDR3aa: CASSQQGYYGYTF
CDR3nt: TGTGCCAGCAGCCAGCAGGGATACTATGGCTACACCTTC

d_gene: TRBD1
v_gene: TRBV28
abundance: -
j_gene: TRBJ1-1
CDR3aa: CASSLRQGAMLSLPEAFF
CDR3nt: TGTGCCAGCAGTTTACGGCAGGGGGCGATGCTTTCTCTCCCTGAAGCTTTCTTT

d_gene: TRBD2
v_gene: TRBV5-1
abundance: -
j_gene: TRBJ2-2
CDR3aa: CASSSGGLANTGELFF
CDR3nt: TGCGCCAGCAGCTCGGGGGGACTCGCGAACACCGGGGAGCTGTTTTTT

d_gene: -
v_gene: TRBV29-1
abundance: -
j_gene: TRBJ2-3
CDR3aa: CSVEVGEPVTSTDTQYF
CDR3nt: TGCAGCGTTGAAGTCGGTGAGCCGGTGACTAGCACAGATACGCAGTATTTT

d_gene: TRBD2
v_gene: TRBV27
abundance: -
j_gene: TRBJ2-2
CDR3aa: CASSYSGGQMGLAFNTGELFF
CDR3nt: TGTGCCAGCAGTTATTCTGGGGGGCAGATGGGACTAGCGTTCAACACCGGGGAGCTGTTTTTT

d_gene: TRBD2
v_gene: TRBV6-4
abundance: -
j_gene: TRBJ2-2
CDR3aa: CASSATGLAGGPLNTGELFF
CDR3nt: TGTGCCAGCAGTGCGACCGGACTAGCGGGAGGGCCTTTGAACACCGGGGAGCTGTTTTTT

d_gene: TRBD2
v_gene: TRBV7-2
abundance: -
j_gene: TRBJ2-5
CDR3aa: CASRQGLAGETQYF
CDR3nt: TGTGCCAGCAGACAAGGACTAGCGGGGGAGACCCAGTACTTC

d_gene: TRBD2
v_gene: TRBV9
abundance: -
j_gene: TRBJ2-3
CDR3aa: CASSKAGQSTDTQYF
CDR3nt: TGTGCCAGCAGCAAAGCGGGGCAAAGCACAGATACGCAGTATTTT

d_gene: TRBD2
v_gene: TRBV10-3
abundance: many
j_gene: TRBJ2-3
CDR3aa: CANRPGEGKFADTQYF
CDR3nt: TGTGCCAACCGCCCGGGGGAGGGGAAATTCGCAGATACGCAGTATTTT

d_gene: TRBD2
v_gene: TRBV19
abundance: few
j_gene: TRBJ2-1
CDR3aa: CASTKREGLANEQFF
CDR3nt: TGTGCCAGTACCAAGCGGGAGGGATTAGCCAATGAGCAGTTCTTC

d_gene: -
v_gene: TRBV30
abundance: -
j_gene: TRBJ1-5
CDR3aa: CAWSLRSNQPQHF
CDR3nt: TGTGCCTGGAGCCTCCGTAGCAATCAGCCCCAGCATTTT

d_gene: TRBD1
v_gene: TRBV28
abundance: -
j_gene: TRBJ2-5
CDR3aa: CASIGQGETQYF
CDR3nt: TGTGCCAGCATCGGACAGGGGGAGACCCAGTACTTC

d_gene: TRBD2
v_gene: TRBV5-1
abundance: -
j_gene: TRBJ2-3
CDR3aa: CASSPSGSSSDTQYF
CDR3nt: TGCGCCAGCAGCCCGAGCGGGAGTTCGTCAGATACGCAGTATTTT

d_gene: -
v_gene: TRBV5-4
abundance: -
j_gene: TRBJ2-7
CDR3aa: CASSSDWAYEQYF
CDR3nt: TGTGCCAGCAGCTCCGATTGGGCGTACGAGCAGTACTTC

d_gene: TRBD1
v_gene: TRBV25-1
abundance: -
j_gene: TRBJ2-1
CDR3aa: CASSDWTGGNEQFF
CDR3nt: TGTGCCAGCAGTGACTGGACAGGGGGCAATGAGCAGTTCTTC

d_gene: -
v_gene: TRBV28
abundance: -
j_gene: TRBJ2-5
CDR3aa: CASSLSPETQYF
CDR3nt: TGTGCCAGCAGTTTATCTCCAGAGACCCAGTACTTC

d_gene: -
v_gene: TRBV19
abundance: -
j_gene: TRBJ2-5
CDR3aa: CASRRTGFQETQYF
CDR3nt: TGTGCCAGTAGGAGAACAGGGTTCCAAGAGACCCAGTACTTC